These T cell receptor beta chains were read from a single sample in a study of blood T cell repertoires in COVID-19. Generated by immunoSEQ multiplex PCR, the TCRdb table keeps only in-frame clones and is missing some. Of 380,000 or so clones detected, 70% to 85% appear once; the ten largest clones hold under 1.2%. The sequenced material came from peripheral blood. All receptors come from a human donor with acute or convalescent COVID-19. The donor label of this sample is uncertain. Both conserved end residues are part of each CDR3. A D gene is named only where the DNA matches it firmly. Clone sizes are given selectively: once, few, many, or a class where the clone is expanded.

>NA|TRBV5-1|TRBJ1-3|NA
TGCGCCAGCAGCTTGGCTTTAGTACAGGCAGGAAACACCATATATTTT
CASSLALVQAGNTIYF
>NA|TRBV14|TRBJ2-1|NA
TGTGCCAGCAGCCACCTAGCAGGGGTTGGGGGCAATGAGCAGTTCTTC
CASSHLAGVGGNEQFF
>NA|TRBV5-5|TRBJ2-1|NA
TGTGCCAGCAGCTTGGTGCAGGGGACCTACAATGAGCAGTTCTTC
CASSLVQGTYNEQFF
>TRBD1|TRBV19|TRBJ1-4|NA
TGTGCCAGTAGTTCTACGGGACAGGGAAAACTGTTTTTT
CASSSTGQGKLFF
>NA|TRBV7-9|TRBJ1-1|NA
TGTGCCAGCAGCTTCGGGTTGAACACTGAAGCTTTCTTT
CASSFGLNTEAFF
>TRBD1|TRBV12-3/TRBV12-4|TRBJ1-1|NA
TGTGCCAGCAGAGGACAGGTCGGTACTGAAGCTTTCTTT
CASRGQVGTEAFF
>NA|TRBV3-1/TRBV3-2|TRBJ2-3|NA
TGTGCCAGCAGCCAAAGAGGTACCGCGAATACGCAGTATTTT
CASSQRGTANTQYF
>TRBD1|TRBV7-9|TRBJ1-6|NA
TGTGCCAGCAGCTTAGTGGGACAGGGTATTTCACCCCTCCACTTT
CASSLVGQGISPLHF
>TRBD2|TRBV29-1|TRBJ2-5|NA
TGCAGCGTTGACCAATTAAGGACTAGTCAAGAGACCCAGTACTTC
CSVDQLRTSQETQYF
>TRBD2|TRBV7-2|TRBJ2-3|NA
TGTGCCAGCAGCCCCCAACGCGCCGGGGGACTAGCAATAGATACGCAGTATTTT
CASSPQRAGGLAIDTQYF
>TRBD1|TRBV4-2|TRBJ1-4|once
TGTGCCAGCAGCCCAAGCCCTAGACAGGGCGATCTGTTTTTT
CASSPSPRQGDLFF
>NA|TRBV30|TRBJ2-1|NA
TGTGCCTGGAGTGTACTAGGTGCTAGAGTAAATGAGCAGTTCTTC
CAWSVLGARVNEQFF
>NA|TRBV3-1/TRBV3-2|TRBJ1-2|NA
TGTGCCAGCAGCCAAGGGGCAGGGGACGTCTATGGCTACACCTTC
CASSQGAGDVYGYTF
>TRBD1|TRBV18|TRBJ1-6|NA
TGTGCCAGCTCACTAAACCCGGGACAGGGGTACTCACCCCTCCACTTT
CASSLNPGQGYSPLHF
>NA|TRBV15|TRBJ1-2|NA
TGTGCCACCAGCATCAGGGGAGCTATGGTCGGCTACACCTTC
CATSIRGAMVGYTF
>NA|TRBV6-5|TRBJ1-2|NA
TGTGCCAGCAGTTATTCCAGGGGCGCTGGTGGCTACACCTTC
CASSYSRGAGGYTF
>NA|TRBV6-6|TRBJ2-3|NA
TGTGCCAGCAGTCGGTCCTATGAGGGAGCGCAGTATTTT
CASSRSYEGAQYF
>NA|TRBV6-1|TRBJ1-1|NA
TGTGCCAGCAGTCCGGTTATTCAGAACACTGAAGCTTTCTTT
CASSPVIQNTEAFF
>NA|TRBV12-3/TRBV12-4|TRBJ1-2|NA
TGTGCCAGCAGTTTAAGGGGGATTAGAGGCTACACCTTC
CASSLRGIRGYTF
>TRBD2|TRBV7-8|TRBJ2-7|NA
TGTGCCAGCAGCTTAGGGGGAGCGGGAGGCGAGCAGTACTTC
CASSLGGAGGEQYF
>TRBD2|TRBV9|TRBJ2-7|NA
TGTGCCAGCAGCGTAGCTAGCGGGGGGACTCTCTCCTACGAGCAGTACTTC
CASSVASGGTLSYEQYF
>NA|TRBV10-3|TRBJ1-2|NA
TGTGCCATCAGTGAGACAGGGTTTGTCTATGGCTACACCTTC
CAISETGFVYGYTF
>TRBD1|TRBV19|TRBJ1-5|NA
TGTGCCAGTAGCGAGGACAGGGGCAGGGATCAGCCCCAGCATTTT
CASSEDRGRDQPQHF
>TRBD1|TRBV19|TRBJ1-4|NA
TGTGCCAGTAGTATGGCCGCAGGGGGAGGTGAAAAACTGTTTTTT
CASSMAAGGGEKLFF
>NA|TRBV19|TRBJ1-5|NA
TGTGCCAGTAGAAACCAGCCAGGATATAGCAATCAGCCCCAGCATTTT
CASRNQPGYSNQPQHF
>NA|TRBV7-8|TRBJ1-1|NA
TGTGCCAGCAGCTTCATGGAGGAAGGGAACACTGAAGCTTTCTTT
CASSFMEEGNTEAFF
>NA|TRBV7-9|TRBJ1-2|NA
TGTGCCAGCAGCTTGCGAAGCCCGGGGAGCTATGGCTACACCTTC
CASSLRSPGSYGYTF
>NA|TRBV19|TRBJ1-2|NA
TGTGCCAGTAACTCAGGGCGGTTCTATGGCTACACCTTC
CASNSGRFYGYTF
>NA|TRBV6-5|TRBJ2-7|once
TGTGCCAGCAGTTACTCGAGCGCGACGGCATCCTACGAGCAGTACTTC
CASSYSSATASYEQYF
>TRBD1|TRBV27|TRBJ2-1|NA
TGTGCCAGCAGGGACCCCGTGGGACAGGGCCTGAGCTCCTACAATGAGCAGTTCTTC
CASRDPVGQGLSSYNEQFF
>NA|TRBV5-1|TRBJ2-3|NA
TGCGCCAGCAGCATTGAGCCGGGACATTACACAGATACGCAGTATTTT
CASSIEPGHYTDTQYF
>NA|TRBV28|TRBJ1-2|NA
TGTGCCAGCAGGGGGCCTTCCGCATCTAACTATGGCTACACCTTC
CASRGPSASNYGYTF
>NA|TRBV7-2|TRBJ1-2|NA
TGTGCCAGCTCCCTTGGGGCAGAGCACTATGGCTACACCTTC
CASSLGAEHYGYTF
>TRBD1|TRBV7-9|TRBJ2-5|NA
TGTGCCAGCAGCTTAGGGACAGGGGGAGTGGAGACCCAGTACTTC
CASSLGTGGVETQYF
>NA|TRBV7-8|TRBJ1-4|once
TGTGCCAGCAGCTTTGGCCAGGTGAATGAAAAACTGTTTTTT
CASSFGQVNEKLFF
>NA|TRBV27|TRBJ2-3|many
TGTGCCAGCAGTAACAGGGACGGGTCAGATACGCAGTATTTT
CASSNRDGSDTQYF
>NA|TRBV3-1/TRBV3-2|TRBJ1-2|few
TGTGCCAGCAGCGCCAGCAGGTCCTATGGCTACACCTTC
CASSASRSYGYTF
>NA|TRBV19|TRBJ1-4|NA
TGTGCCAGTAGTATAGCGACTGGTGGGAAACTGTTTTTT
CASSIATGGKLFF
>NA|TRBV5-1|TRBJ1-3|NA
TGCGCCAGCAGCTCCTCCCCGTCCGGGAGTCTCTCTGGAAACACCATATATTTT
CASSSSPSGSLSGNTIYF
>NA|TRBV2|TRBJ2-5|NA
TGTGCCAGCAAGGGACAGCGAGGGGGGGAGACCCAGTACTTC
CASKGQRGGETQYF
>NA|TRBV6-5|TRBJ1-1|NA
TGTGCCAGCAGTTACTCCATCCAGGCGAACACTGAAGCTTTCTTT
CASSYSIQANTEAFF
>TRBD1|TRBV3-1/TRBV3-2|TRBJ1-2|NA
TGTGCCAGCAGCCATCGACAGGGTTTAGGCTACACCTTC
CASSHRQGLGYTF
>NA|TRBV5-1|TRBJ2-7|NA
TGCGCCAGCAGCTCATCCTACGAGCAGTACTTC
CASSSSYEQYF
>TRBD1|TRBV18|TRBJ2-3|few
TGTGCCAGCTCACCAGAAGGGGGCTGGAGGCAGTATTTT
CASSPEGGWRQYF
>NA|TRBV28|TRBJ1-2|NA
TGTGCCAGCAGGGTGGGGCAGAGCAACTATGGCTACACCTTC
CASRVGQSNYGYTF
>TRBD2|TRBV7-9|TRBJ2-3|NA
TGTGCCAGCAGCCCACCGGGGACTAGGACGCAGTATTTT
CASSPPGTRTQYF
>TRBD1|TRBV6-4|TRBJ1-2|NA
TGTGCCAGCAGCGAGACAGGGCTCGGAGGCTACACCTTC
CASSETGLGGYTF
>NA|TRBV11-2|TRBJ1-1|NA
TGTGCCAGCAGCTCGGGGTCGAGTGAAGCTTTCTTT
CASSSGSSEAFF
>NA|TRBV13|TRBJ2-7|few
TGTGCCAGCAGCGTCCGGGACACCTACCCCTACGAGCAGTACTTC
CASSVRDTYPYEQYF
>NA|TRBV5-1|TRBJ1-1|NA
TGCGCCAGCAGCTGGGCGGGGGAAGCTTTCTTT
CASSWAGEAFF
>TRBD2|TRBV2|TRBJ2-7|NA
TGTGCCAGCAGGTGGAACGTCGGACTAGGCGAGCAGTACTTC
CASRWNVGLGEQYF
>TRBD1|TRBV18|TRBJ1-2|once
TGTGCCAGCTCACAAGGACAGGGGGCAGGTGGCTACACCTTC
CASSQGQGAGGYTF
>NA|TRBV7-2|TRBJ2-3|NA
TGTGCCAGCAGCTTAGCGGCGGGTCCAGATACGCAGTATTTT
CASSLAAGPDTQYF
>TRBD1|TRBV19|TRBJ1-2|NA
TGTGCCAGTAGTGGGGCGGGACAGTTTATTTCAAGTAATGGCTACACCTTC
CASSGAGQFISSNGYTF